This section outlines one T cell receptor (beta chain) sequence together with its context. TCRdb keeps only in-frame clones here, not all; method: immunoSEQ multiplex PCR. The table has approximately 450,000 clones, approximately 92% seen once. The data were taken from a study of blood T cell repertoires in COVID-19. Participant age was about 18 to 100 years, and participants resided in 24 US areas. Either two negative PCRs, clearance, or symptom resolution qualified Cohort 3 donors as recovered. CDR1 SEHNR and CDR2 FQNEAQ come from the germline V gene (reference sequence). Unmatched junction bases numbered 7, after V lost 1 base and J lost 6 bases. There are 15 residues in the CDR3.

The clonotype comes from a man aged 25 to 40 who had recovered from COVID-19. The gene calls are TRBV7-9 and TRBJ2-3; 7 bases line up with TRBD2. The source material was PBMCs or T cells enriched from blood (not recorded which). The CDR3 loop reads CASSLGAGVTDTQYF. In nucleotides, the CDR3 is TGTGCCAGCAGCTTAGGGGCGGGAGTCACCGATACGCAGTATTTT.